This passage covers 31 T cell receptor beta chains from one sample sequenced in a study of beta chain features in type 1 diabetes. All of the isolated RNA was reverse transcribed, so expressed TCRB transcripts were sequenced. TCRdb's table, derived via immunoSEQ multiplex PCR, lists solely in-frame clones and lacks some. The data show about 900,000 clones, 15% to 20% seen once. The sample taken for sequencing was naive CD4+ T cells from blood. The receptor set was obtained from a woman between 18 and 29 years old in good health.

This clone has a handful of counts. Other nucleotide sequences from this sample produce the same CDR3. V is TRBV7-3 and J is TRBJ1-1; possible D gene TRBD1, 5 bases. Germline CDR1 SGHTA, CDR2 FQGTGA. Trimming took off 2 bases at V and 2 bases at J, with 6 bases between the two ends. The CDR3 has 13 residues. CDR3 protein: CASSLDRNTEAFF. DNA for the CDR3: TGTGCCAGCAGCTTAGACAGAAACACTGAAGCTTTCTTT.

The chain uses TRBV5-4 and TRBJ1-1, with D possibly matching TRBD1 (5 bases). Germline V gene sequence: CDR1 SGHNT, CDR2 YYREEE (reference sequence). Trimming shortened V by 3 bases and J by 1 base, and 7 bases separated the two germline ends. CDR3 length: 13 residues. The DNA of the CDR3 is TGTGCCAGCAGCTCGACAGAGAACACTGAAGCTTTCTTT. Protein: CASSSTENTEAFF.

The rearrangement joins TRBV5-8 to TRBJ2-1; 7 positions match TRBD2. Germline values: CDR1 SGHTS, CDR2 YDEGEE. The CDR3 spans 14 residues. J gave up 9 bases and V 4 bases, and 10 bases lay outside the gene matches. CDR3 protein: CASSRGGFFAEQFF. CDR3 nucleotides: TGTGCCAGCAGCCGGGGAGGGTTTTTCGCTGAGCAGTTCTTC.

The chain has TRBV7-8 and TRBJ2-1; 15 nucleotides agree with TRBD2. V shed 5 bases and J 2 bases; nucleotides not matched to a gene: 4. The CDR3 is 17 amino acids. Germline V gene lookup returns CDR1 SGHVS and CDR2 FQNEAQ. CDR3 in DNA: TGTGCCAGCAGCCTACGGACTAGCGGGAGGGCCTACAATGAGCAGTTCTTC. Translated, it gives CASSLRTSGRAYNEQFF. The variable domain in full, with the rest retrieved from reference TRBV7-8 and TRBJ2-1, is GAGVSQSPRYKVAKRGQDVALRCDPISGHVSLFWYQQALGQGPEFLTYFQNEAQLDKSGLPSDRFFAERPEGSVSTLKIQRTQQEDSAVYLCASSLRTSGRAYNEQFFGPGTRLTVL.

The chain employs TRBV25-1 and TRBJ2-5; TRBD1 might be the D (6 bases). The DNA end favors TRBJ2-7, so the J call may be wrong. The CDR3 loop spans 13 amino acids. From germline, CDR1 is MGHDK and CDR2 SYGVNS. CDR3 protein: CASRLQGSYEQYF. The CDR3 nucleotides read TGTGCCAGCCGACTGCAGGGGAGCTACGAGCAGTACTTC.

The chain joins TRBV28 to TRBJ2-7, with 9 bases lining up with TRBD1. V lost 4 bases, J lost 6 bases, and 10 bases stayed unmatched. The CDR3 covers 15 residues. CDR1 is MDHEN and CDR2 is SYDVKM in the germline V gene. The CDR3 nucleotides are TGTGCCAGCAGTTCCCCGGACAGGGGAAGGAGCGAGCAGTACTTC. Amino acids: CASSSPDRGRSEQYF.

The chain links TRBV19 to TRBJ2-7, with 8 bases aligning to TRBD1. The CDR3 is made up of 14 amino acids. Unmatched junction bases numbered 6, after V lost 3 bases and J lost 5 bases. Germline assignment: CDR1 LNHDA and CDR2 SQIVND (reference sequence). The CDR3 DNA is TGTGCCAGTAGTATGGGGACAGGTTCCCACGAGCAGTACTTC. Its translation: CASSMGTGSHEQYF.

Details on this clone: An end of the junction does not agree with germline; a read error may underlie this. The chain carries TRBV7-7 and TRBJ1-5; 7 bases align to TRBD1. The CDR3 runs to 18 residues. Germline-derived CDR1 and CDR2 are SSHAT and FNYEAQ (reference sequence). CDR3 sequence: CASSLGGRGYTDYQPQHF. The CDR3 DNA reads as TGTGCTAGCAGCTTAGGGGGCCGAGGGTATACGGACTATCAGCCCCAGCATTTT.

This rearrangement joins TRBV6-1 to TRBJ2-5, with 8 bases lining up with TRBD1. CDR1 and CDR2 (germline): MNHNS, SASEGT. V gave up 5 bases and J gave up 5 bases; unmatched junction bases: 4. CDR3 length: 13 amino acids. CDR3 sequence (DNA): TGTGCCAGCAGTAGCAGGGGGCAGGAGACCCAGTACTTC. Its protein is CASSSRGQETQYF.

The V gene is TRBV11-2, the J gene TRBJ2-3; D not certain. The V end lost 6 bases, the J end lost 2 bases, and 18 bases lay between the germline ends. The CDR3 contains 16 residues. In germline, CDR1 is SGHAT, CDR2 FQNNGV. The CDR3 reads CASSSGPERNTDTQYF. For the CDR3, the DNA is TGTGCCAGCAGTTCTGGGCCCGAAAGAAACACAGATACGCAGTATTTT.

This clone was seen more than once but under ten times. The chain joins TRBV19 to TRBJ2-7; 8 nucleotides match TRBD2. Trimming removed 6 bases from V and 2 bases from J; junction bases left unmatched: 6. The CDR3 has 14 amino acids. Germline CDR1 reads LNHDA; CDR2 reads SQIVND (reference sequence). The DNA for the CDR3 is TGTGCCAGTAGGACGACTAGCGCCCCCTACGAGCAGTACTTC. It specifies CASRTTSAPYEQYF.

The chain links TRBV5-4 to TRBJ1-1, with D perhaps TRBD1 (5 bases). CDR1 SGHNT and CDR2 YYREEE come from the germline V gene (reference sequence). Deletions cut 5 bases from V and 5 bases from J, with 25 bases between. The length of the CDR3 is 17 residues. The CDR3 loop is CASRYHKGPRSGTEAFF. The CDR3 nucleotides read TGTGCCAGCAGATACCACAAGGGGCCGCGGTCAGGGACTGAAGCTTTCTTT.

This clone has only a few counts. The rearrangement joins TRBV6-5 to TRBJ1-4, with D uncertain. Looked up from germline, CDR1 is MNHEY and CDR2 is SVGAGI. Trimming left V 7 bases short and J 11 bases short, with 17 bases between. The CDR3 covers 13 residues. The DNA for the CDR3 is TGTGCCAGCATCATTCAATCGTCCGGTAAACTGTTTTTT. Encoded protein: CASIIQSSGKLFF.

The chain combines TRBV9 with TRBJ2-3; 9 bases agree with TRBD1. The junction had 11 bases not matched to a gene; V was cut back by 0 bases and J by 6 bases. Germline CDR1 and CDR2: SGDLS and YYNGEE. The CDR3 sequence is 17 residues long. The CDR3 region is CASSVATSGTGKDTQYF. The CDR3 DNA follows: TGTGCCAGCAGCGTAGCTACATCGGGGACAGGGAAGGATACGCAGTATTTT.

This clone was found a few times. The chain links TRBV9 to TRBJ2-5, with D maybe TRBD2 (6 bases). The CDR3 extends over 16 amino acids. Germline CDR1 is SGDLS and CDR2 is YYNGEE. The V gene lost 2 bases and the J gene lost 4 bases, with 18 bases spanning the gap. The CDR3 coding sequence is TGTGCCAGCAGCGTCGGTAGCGGCTCAGGTAGAGAGACCCAGTACTTC. It codes for CASSVGSGSGRETQYF.

This chain links TRBV15 with TRBJ1-1; D not certain. The CDR3 is 13 amino acids. Germline CDR1 and CDR2: LNHNV and YYDKDF (reference sequence). V dropped 1 base and J dropped 4 bases, with 7 bases sitting between them. CDR3: CATSRGALTEAFF. CDR3 DNA sequence: TGTGCCACCAGCAGAGGGGCCCTCACTGAAGCTTTCTTT.

The chain recombines TRBV5-1 with TRBJ2-3, with D hard to call. V lost 4 bases to trimming and J lost 4 bases, with 10 bases between them. The CDR3 has 13 amino acids. In germline, CDR1 is SGHRS, CDR2 YFSETQ. Here the CDR3 DNA reads TGCGCCAGCAGCGGCGTCTTCGCAGATACGCAGTATTTT. Protein sequence: CASSGVFADTQYF.

The chain recombines TRBV6-6 with TRBJ1-2; D is uncertain. Germline CDR1 is MNHNY and CDR2 is SVGAGI (reference sequence). This CDR3 is built from 14 residues. Trimming cost V 10 bases and J 5 bases, with 20 bases left between them. The chain's CDR3 is CAISSGVRSYGYTF. DNA of the CDR3: TGTGCCATCAGCTCGGGAGTTAGGAGTTATGGCTACACCTTC.

V and J are TRBV5-1 and TRBJ2-7, with 8 bases identical to TRBD2. Germline V gives CDR1 SGHRS, CDR2 YFSETQ. The CDR3 is 16 amino acids. The V segment lost 4 bases and the J segment 0 bases; nucleotides outside the gene matches: 9. CDR3 DNA: TGCGCCAGCAGCGCCCAGGGCAGCGGGAGCTCCTACGAGCAGTACTTC. This sequence encodes CASSAQGSGSSYEQYF.

The genes are TRBV7-2 and TRBJ2-2; 10 bases are a match to TRBD2. Germline lookup yields CDR1 SGHTA and CDR2 FQGNSA. V trimming: 5 bases; J trimming: 6 bases; junction bases outside the gene matches: 3. The CDR3 is made up of 14 amino acids. The CDR3 nucleotides are TGTGCCAGCAGCACTCTAGCGGGAGCCGGGGAGCTGTTTTTT. As protein: CASSTLAGAGELFF.

The rearrangement joins TRBV9 to TRBJ1-3; D is ambiguous. CDR1 is SGDLS, CDR2 YYNGEE, per germline. CDR3 length: 16 residues. Trimming took off 4 bases at V and 2 bases at J, with 16 bases between the two ends. The CDR3 nucleotides read TGTGCCAGCAGCACCCCGATGGAGGATCCTGGAAACACCATATATTTT. Its translation is CASSTPMEDPGNTIYF. The whole variable domain, remainder taken from reference TRBV9 and TRBJ1-3, is DSGVTQTPKHLITATGQRVTLRCSPRSGDLSVYWYQQSLDQGLQFLIQYYNGEERAKGNILERFSAQQFPDLHSELNLSSLELGDSALYFCASSTPMEDPGNTIYFGEGSWLTVV.

A word on this clone: In the same sample, other DNA sequences code for this CDR3. CDR3 protein: CASSLDRDYEQYF. The CDR3 region has the DNA TGTGCCAGCTCTCTAGACAGGGACTACGAGCAGTACTTC. The V call is TRBV18, the J call TRBJ2-7, with TRBD1 matching over 7 bases. Germline V gene sequence: CDR1 KGHSH, CDR2 LQKENI. V was clipped by 6 bases and J by 3 bases; unmatched bases: 5. This CDR3 is built from 13 residues.

This chain connects TRBV5-1 to TRBJ2-1; 8 positions match TRBD1. Germline V gives CDR1 SGHRS, CDR2 YFSETQ. This CDR3 comprises 14 residues. The junction had 8 bases not matched to a gene; V was cut back by 4 bases and J by 8 bases. Written as DNA, the CDR3 is TGCGCCAGCAGCCCGAGGACAGGGATCGATGAGCAGTTCTTC. The encoded protein is CASSPRTGIDEQFF.

This clone was seen more than once but under ten times. The J gene is TRBJ2-1, the V gene TRBV2; weak D call: TRBD2 (6 bases). V was cut by 7 bases and J by 5 bases, with 15 bases left in between. Germline V gives CDR1 SNHLY, CDR2 FYNNEI. The CDR3 runs 14 residues. CDR3 sequence (DNA): TGTGCCAGCACCTTAGAGGGAGGAAACAATGAGCAGTTCTTC. It translates to CASTLEGGNNEQFF.

The chain employs TRBV27 and TRBJ1-6; no firm D call. The CDR3 sequence is 13 residues long. CDR1 and CDR2 (germline): MNHEY, SMNVEV (reference sequence). V shed 3 bases and J shed 7 bases, with 7 bases lying between them. DNA for the CDR3: TGTGCCAGCAGTTTCTACAGAAATTCACCCCTCCACTTT. This translates into CASSFYRNSPLHF.

This clone was counted between two and nine times. Other DNA sequences from this sample encode an identical CDR3 as well. The chain is built from TRBV5-1 and TRBJ2-5; 10 positions match TRBD1. Germline CDR1 reads SGHRS; CDR2 reads YFSETQ. V lost 4 bases to trimming and J lost 5 bases; unmatched junction nucleotides: 5. This CDR3 comprises 14 residues. CDR3 amino acids: CASSPGQGRETQYF. CDR3 bases: TGCGCCAGCAGCCCGGGACAGGGGCGGGAGACCCAGTACTTC.

Only a few counts were recorded for this clone. A read error may account for a junction end that differs from germline. V usage is TRBV28 and J usage is TRBJ1-2, with D possibly being TRBD1 (6 bases). The CDR3 sequence is 12 residues long. Germline V lookup: CDR1 MDHEN, CDR2 SYDVKM. The CDR3 DNA reads TGCGGGACCGGGACACCCCTGCGGGGCTACACCTTC. Its translation is CGTGTPLRGYTF.

The chain has TRBV5-4 and TRBJ2-4; 8 nucleotides align to TRBD1. V was clipped by 3 bases and J by 9 bases; unmatched bases: 11. CDR1 is SGHNT, CDR2 YYREEE, per germline (reference sequence). The CDR3 spans 15 residues. The CDR3 protein is CASSSGRDRGTIQYF. The CDR3 region has the DNA TGTGCCAGCAGCTCCGGTCGCGACAGGGGCACCATTCAGTACTTC.

The chain has TRBV5-1 and TRBJ2-1; 9 bases fit TRBD1. This CDR3 region has 15 residues. Germline assignment: CDR1 SGHRS and CDR2 YFSETQ. The V segment lost 2 bases and the J segment 6 bases; nucleotides outside the gene matches: 6. In nucleotides, the CDR3 is TGCGCCAGCAGCTTTAAACAGGGGGCGACCAATGAGCAGTTCTTC. Residues: CASSFKQGATNEQFF. Together with reference TRBV5-1 and TRBJ2-1, the CDR3 gives the full variable domain: KAGVTQTPRYLIKTRGQQVTLSCSPISGHRSVSWYQQTPGQGLQFLFEYFSETQRNKGNFPGRFSGRQFSNSRSEMNVSTLELGDSALYLCASSFKQGATNEQFFGPGTRLTVL.

This clone was seen more than once but under ten times. The rearrangement uses TRBV2 and TRBJ2-7, with no clear D. In germline, CDR1 is SNHLY, CDR2 FYNNEI. The CDR3 consists of 12 residues. The ends were cut back, 3 bases at V and 6 bases at J, with 9 bases in the middle. DNA for the CDR3: TGTGCCAGCAGTGATGTTCGACTCGAGCAGTACTTC. Amino acids: CASSDVRLEQYF.

This clone was counted a few times. The V call is TRBV27, the J call TRBJ2-7, with 10 bases identical to TRBD2. V gave up 6 bases and J gave up 3 bases; unmatched junction bases: 2. Germline loops: CDR1 MNHEY, CDR2 SMNVEV (reference sequence). The CDR3 spans 13 residues. CDR3 region: CASSGTSDYEQYF. In nucleotides, the CDR3 is TGTGCCAGCAGCGGGACTAGCGACTACGAGCAGTACTTC.